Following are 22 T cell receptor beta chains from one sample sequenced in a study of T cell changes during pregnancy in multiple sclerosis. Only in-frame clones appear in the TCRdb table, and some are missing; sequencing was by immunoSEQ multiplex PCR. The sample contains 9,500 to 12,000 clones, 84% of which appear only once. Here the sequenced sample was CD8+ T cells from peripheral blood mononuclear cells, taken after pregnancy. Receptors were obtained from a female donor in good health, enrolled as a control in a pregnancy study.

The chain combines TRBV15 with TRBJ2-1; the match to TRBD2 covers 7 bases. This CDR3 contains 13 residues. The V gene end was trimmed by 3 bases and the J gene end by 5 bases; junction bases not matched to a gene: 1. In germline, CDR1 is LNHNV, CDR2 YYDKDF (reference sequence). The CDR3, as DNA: TGTGCCACCAGCAGCCTAGCGGACAATGAGCAGTTCTTC. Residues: CATSSLADNEQFF.

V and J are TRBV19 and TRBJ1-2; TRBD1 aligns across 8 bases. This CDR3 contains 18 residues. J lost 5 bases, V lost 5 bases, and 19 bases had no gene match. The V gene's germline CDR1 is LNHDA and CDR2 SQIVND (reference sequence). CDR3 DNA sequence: TGTGCCAGTAGTCCGCGAAGACCACAGGGGGGAACCATATATGGCTACACCTTC. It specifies CASSPRRPQGGTIYGYTF.

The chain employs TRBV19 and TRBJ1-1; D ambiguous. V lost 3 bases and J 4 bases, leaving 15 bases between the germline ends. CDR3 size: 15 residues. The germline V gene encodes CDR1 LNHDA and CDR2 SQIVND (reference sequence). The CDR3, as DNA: TGTGCCAGTAGTATCTGGGAGGGCCTTCCCACTGAAGCTTTCTTT. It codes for CASSIWEGLPTEAFF.

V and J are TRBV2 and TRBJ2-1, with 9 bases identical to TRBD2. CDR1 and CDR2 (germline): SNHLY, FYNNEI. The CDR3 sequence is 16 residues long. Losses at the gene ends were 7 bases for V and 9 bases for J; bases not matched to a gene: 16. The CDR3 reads CASIDHLAGGQVEQFF. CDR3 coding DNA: TGTGCCAGCATTGACCATTTGGCGGGGGGGCAGGTTGAGCAGTTCTTC.

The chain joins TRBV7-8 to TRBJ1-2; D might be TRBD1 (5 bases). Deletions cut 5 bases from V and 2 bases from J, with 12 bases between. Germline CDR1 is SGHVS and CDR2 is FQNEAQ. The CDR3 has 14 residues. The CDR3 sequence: CASSTRDGNYGYTF. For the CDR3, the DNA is TGTGCCAGCAGCACGCGGGACGGAAACTATGGCTACACCTTC.

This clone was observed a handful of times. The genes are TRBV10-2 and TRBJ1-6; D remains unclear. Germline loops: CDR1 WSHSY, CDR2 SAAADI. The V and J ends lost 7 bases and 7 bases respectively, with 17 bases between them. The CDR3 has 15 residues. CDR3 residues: CASTTDAGGNSPLHF. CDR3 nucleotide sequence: TGCGCCAGCACCACGGATGCGGGAGGAAATTCACCCCTCCACTTT.

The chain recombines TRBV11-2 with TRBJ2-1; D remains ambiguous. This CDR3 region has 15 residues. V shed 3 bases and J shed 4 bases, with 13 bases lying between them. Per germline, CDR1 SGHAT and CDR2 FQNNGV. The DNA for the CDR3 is TGTGCCAGCAGCTTTGGTACAAGACATTACAATGAGCAGTTCTTC. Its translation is CASSFGTRHYNEQFF.

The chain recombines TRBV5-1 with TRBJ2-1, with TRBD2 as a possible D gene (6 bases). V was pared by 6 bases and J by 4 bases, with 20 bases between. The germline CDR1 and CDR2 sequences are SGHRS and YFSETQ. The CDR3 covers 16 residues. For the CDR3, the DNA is TGCGCCAGCAACGGAGTCAGGGACTTTGAATACAATGAGCAGTTCTTC. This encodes CASNGVRDFEYNEQFF. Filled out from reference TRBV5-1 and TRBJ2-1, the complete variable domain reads KAGVTQTPRYLIKTRGQQVTLSCSPISGHRSVSWYQQTPGQGLQFLFEYFSETQRNKGNFPGRFSGRQFSNSRSEMNVSTLELGDSALYLCASNGVRDFEYNEQFFGPGTRLTVL.

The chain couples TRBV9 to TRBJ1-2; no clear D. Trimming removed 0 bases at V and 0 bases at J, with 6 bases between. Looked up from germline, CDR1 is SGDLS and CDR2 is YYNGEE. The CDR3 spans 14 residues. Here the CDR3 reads CASSVGRSNYGYTF. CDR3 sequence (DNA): TGTGCCAGCAGCGTAGGGAGGTCTAACTATGGCTACACCTTC.

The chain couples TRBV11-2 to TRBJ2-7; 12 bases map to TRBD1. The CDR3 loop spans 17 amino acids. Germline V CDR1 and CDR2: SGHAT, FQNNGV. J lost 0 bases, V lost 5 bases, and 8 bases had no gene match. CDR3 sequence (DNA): TGTGCCAGCAGCCTGGGGACAGGGGGCCTGAGCTCCTACGAGCAGTACTTC. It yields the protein CASSLGTGGLSSYEQYF. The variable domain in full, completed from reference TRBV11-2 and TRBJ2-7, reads EAGVAQSPRYKIIEKRQSVAFWCNPISGHATLYWYQQILGQGPKLLIQFQNNGVVDDSQLPKDRFSAERLKGVDSTLKIQPAKLEDSAVYLCASSLGTGGLSSYEQYFGPGTRLTVT.

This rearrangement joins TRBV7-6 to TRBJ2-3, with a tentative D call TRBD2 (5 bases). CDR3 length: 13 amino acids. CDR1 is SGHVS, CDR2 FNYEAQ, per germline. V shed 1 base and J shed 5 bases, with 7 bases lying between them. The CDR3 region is CASSLGEGDTQYF. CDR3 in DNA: TGTGCCAGCAGCTTAGGAGAGGGAGATACGCAGTATTTT.

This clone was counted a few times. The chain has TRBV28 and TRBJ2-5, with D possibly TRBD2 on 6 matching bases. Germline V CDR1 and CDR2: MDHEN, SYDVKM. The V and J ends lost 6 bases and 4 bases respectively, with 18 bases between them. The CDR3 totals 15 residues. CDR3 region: CASSPSGGITETQYF. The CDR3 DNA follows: TGTGCCAGCAGCCCATCCGGGGGTATTACAGAGACCCAGTACTTC.

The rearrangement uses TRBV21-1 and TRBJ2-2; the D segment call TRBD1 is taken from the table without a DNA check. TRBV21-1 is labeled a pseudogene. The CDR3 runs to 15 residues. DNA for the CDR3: TGTGCCAGCAGCACCGGACAGGGGGAGGACGGGGAGCTGTTTTTT. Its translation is CASSTGQGEDGELFF.

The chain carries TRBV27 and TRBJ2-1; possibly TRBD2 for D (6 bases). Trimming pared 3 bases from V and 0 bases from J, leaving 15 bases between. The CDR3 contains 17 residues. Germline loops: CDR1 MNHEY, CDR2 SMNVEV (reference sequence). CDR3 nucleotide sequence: TGTGCCAGCAGTTTGCGGGACTCGCGTTTCTCCTACAATGAGCAGTTCTTC. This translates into CASSLRDSRFSYNEQFF.

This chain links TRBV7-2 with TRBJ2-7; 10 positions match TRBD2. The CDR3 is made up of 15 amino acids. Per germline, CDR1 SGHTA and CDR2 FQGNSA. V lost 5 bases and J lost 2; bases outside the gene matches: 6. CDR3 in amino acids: CASSRTSGNTYEQYF. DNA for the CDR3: TGTGCCAGCAGCCGTACTAGCGGGAACACCTACGAGCAGTACTTC.

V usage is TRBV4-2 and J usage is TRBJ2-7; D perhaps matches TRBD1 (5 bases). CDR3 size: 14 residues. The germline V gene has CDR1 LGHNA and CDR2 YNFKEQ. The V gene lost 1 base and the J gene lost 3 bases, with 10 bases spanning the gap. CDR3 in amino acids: CASSQGLQGYEQYF. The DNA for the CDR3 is TGTGCCAGCAGCCAAGGACTCCAGGGCTACGAGCAGTACTTC.

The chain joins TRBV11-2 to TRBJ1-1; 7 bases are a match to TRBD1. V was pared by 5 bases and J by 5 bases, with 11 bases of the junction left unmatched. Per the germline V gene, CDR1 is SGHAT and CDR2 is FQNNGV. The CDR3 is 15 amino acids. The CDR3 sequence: CASSRGTALGTEAFF. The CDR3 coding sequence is TGTGCCAGCAGCAGAGGGACAGCCCTGGGGACTGAAGCTTTCTTT.

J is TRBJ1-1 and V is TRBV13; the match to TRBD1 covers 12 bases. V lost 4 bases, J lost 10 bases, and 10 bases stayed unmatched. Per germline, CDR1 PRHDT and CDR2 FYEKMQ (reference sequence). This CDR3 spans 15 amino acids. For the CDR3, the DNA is TGTGCCAGCAGCTGGGACAGCTGGGACAGGGGGCGAGCTTTCTTT. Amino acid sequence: CASSWDSWDRGRAFF.

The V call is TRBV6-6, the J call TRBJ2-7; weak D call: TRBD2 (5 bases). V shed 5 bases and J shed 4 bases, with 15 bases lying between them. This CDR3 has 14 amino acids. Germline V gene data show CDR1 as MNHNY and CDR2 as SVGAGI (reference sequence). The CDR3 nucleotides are TGTGCCAGCAGTCAACGGACGGAGGCTTACGAGCAGTACTTC. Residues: CASSQRTEAYEQYF.

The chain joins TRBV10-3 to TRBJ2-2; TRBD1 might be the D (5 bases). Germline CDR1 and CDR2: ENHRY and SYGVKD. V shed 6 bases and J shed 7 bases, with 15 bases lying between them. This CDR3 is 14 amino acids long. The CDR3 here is CAIRAEVGVGELFF. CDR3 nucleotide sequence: TGTGCCATCAGGGCGGAAGTAGGGGTCGGGGAGCTGTTTTTT.

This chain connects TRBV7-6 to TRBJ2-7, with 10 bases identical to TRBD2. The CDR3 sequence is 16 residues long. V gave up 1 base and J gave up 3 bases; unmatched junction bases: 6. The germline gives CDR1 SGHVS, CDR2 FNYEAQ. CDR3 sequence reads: CASSLEPSGGLYEQYF. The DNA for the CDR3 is TGTGCCAGCAGCTTAGAGCCTAGCGGGGGCCTCTACGAGCAGTACTTC.

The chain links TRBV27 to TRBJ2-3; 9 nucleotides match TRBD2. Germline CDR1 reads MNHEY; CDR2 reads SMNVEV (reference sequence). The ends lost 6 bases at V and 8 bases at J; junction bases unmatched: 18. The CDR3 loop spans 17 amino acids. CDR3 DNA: TGTGCCAGCAGCCCCGACCCGGGACTAGCAATGTTCGGTACGCAGTATTTT. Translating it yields CASSPDPGLAMFGTQYF.